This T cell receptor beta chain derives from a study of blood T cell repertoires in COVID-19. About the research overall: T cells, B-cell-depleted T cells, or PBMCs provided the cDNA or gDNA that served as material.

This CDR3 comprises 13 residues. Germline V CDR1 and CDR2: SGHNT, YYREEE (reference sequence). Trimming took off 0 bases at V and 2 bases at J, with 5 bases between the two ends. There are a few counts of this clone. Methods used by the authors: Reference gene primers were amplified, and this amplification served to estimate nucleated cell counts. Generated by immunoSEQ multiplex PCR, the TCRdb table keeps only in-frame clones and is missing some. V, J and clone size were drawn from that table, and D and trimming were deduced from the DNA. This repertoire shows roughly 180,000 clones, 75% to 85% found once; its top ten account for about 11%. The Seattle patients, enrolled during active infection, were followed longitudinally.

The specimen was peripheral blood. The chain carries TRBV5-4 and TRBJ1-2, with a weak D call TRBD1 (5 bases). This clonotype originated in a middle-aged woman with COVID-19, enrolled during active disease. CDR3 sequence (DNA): TGTGCCAGCAGCTTGGGACAGAACTATGGCTACACCTTC. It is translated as CASSLGQNYGYTF.